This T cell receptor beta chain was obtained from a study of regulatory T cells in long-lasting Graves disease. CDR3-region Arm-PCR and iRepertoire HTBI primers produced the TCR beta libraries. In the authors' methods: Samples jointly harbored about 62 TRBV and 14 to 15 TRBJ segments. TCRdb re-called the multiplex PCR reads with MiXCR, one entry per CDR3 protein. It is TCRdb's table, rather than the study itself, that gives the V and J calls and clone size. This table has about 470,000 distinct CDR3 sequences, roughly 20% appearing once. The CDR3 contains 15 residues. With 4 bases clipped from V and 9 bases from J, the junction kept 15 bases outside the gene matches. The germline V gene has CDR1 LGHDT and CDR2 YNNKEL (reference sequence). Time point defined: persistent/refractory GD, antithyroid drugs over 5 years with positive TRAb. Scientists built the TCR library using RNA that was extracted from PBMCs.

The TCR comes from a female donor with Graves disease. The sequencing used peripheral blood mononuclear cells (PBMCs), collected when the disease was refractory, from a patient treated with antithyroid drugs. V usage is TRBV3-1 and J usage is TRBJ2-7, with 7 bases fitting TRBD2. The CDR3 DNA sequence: TGTGCCAGCAGCCCTCACGACGGGGGGATTTCTGCGCAGTACTTC. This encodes CASSPHDGGISAQYF.